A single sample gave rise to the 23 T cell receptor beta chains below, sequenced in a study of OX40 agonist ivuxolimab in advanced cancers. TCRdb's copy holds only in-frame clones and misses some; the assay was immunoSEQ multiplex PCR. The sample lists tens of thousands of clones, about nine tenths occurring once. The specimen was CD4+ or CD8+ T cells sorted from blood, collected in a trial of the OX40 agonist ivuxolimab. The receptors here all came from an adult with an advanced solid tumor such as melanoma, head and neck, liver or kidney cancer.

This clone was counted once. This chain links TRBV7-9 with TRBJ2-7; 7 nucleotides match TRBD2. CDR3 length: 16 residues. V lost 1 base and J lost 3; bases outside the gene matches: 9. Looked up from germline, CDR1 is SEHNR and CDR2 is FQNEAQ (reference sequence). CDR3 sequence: CASSLVVGLVSYEQYF. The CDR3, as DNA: TGTGCCAGCAGCTTAGTTGTAGGACTAGTAAGCTACGAGCAGTACTTC.

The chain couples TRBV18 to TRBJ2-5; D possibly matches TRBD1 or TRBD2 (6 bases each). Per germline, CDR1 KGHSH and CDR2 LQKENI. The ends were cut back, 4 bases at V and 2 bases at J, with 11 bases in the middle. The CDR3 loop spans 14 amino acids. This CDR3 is CASSRGTLQETQYF. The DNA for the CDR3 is TGTGCCAGCTCACGCGGGACATTGCAAGAGACCCAGTACTTC.

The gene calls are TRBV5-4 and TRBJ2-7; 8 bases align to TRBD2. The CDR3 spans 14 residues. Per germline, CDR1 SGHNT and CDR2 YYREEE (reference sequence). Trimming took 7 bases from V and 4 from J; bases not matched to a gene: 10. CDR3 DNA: TGTGCCAGCGCCGACCCCGGGGGGGAGTACGAGCAGTACTTC. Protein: CASADPGGEYEQYF.

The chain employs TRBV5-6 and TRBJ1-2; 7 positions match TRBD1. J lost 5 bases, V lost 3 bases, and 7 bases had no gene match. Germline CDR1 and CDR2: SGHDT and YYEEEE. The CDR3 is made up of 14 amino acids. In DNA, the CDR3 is TGTGCCAGCAGCTCCCACAGGGGCCTGTATGGCTACACCTTC. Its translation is CASSSHRGLYGYTF.

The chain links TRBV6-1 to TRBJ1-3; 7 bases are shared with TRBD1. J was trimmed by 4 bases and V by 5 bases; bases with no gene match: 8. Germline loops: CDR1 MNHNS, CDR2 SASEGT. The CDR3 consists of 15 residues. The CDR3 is CASSPLQGSGNTIYF. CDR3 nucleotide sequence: TGTGCCAGCAGTCCATTACAGGGGTCCGGAAACACCATATATTTT.

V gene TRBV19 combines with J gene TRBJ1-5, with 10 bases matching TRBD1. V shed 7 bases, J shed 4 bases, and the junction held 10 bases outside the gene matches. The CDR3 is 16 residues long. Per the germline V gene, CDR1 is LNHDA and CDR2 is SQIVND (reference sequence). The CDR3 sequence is CASTPQGQGINQPQHF. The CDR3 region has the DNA TGTGCCAGTACCCCCCAGGGACAGGGGATTAATCAGCCCCAGCATTTT. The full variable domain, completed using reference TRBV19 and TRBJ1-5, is DGGITQSPKYLFRKEGQNVTLSCEQNLNHDAMYWYRQDPGQGLRLIYYSQIVNDFQKGDIAEGYSVSREKKESFPLTVTSAQKNPTAFYLCASTPQGQGINQPQHFGDGTRLSIL.

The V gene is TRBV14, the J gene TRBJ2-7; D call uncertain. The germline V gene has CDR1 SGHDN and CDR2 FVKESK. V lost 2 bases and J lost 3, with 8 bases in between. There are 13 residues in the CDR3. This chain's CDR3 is CASSQTTRYEQYF. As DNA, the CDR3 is TGTGCCAGCAGCCAAACTACGCGCTACGAGCAGTACTTC.

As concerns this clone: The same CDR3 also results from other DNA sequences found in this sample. CDR3 coding DNA: TGTGCCAGCAGCGTAGGTGGGGGGGGCACAGATACGCAGTATTTT. Translating gives CASSVGGGGTDTQYF. V and J are TRBV9 and TRBJ2-3; 7 bases match TRBD2. Germline values: CDR1 SGDLS, CDR2 YYNGEE. V dropped 0 bases and J dropped 1; count of bases not matched to a gene: 2. The CDR3 has 15 residues. Full variable domain (rest looked up from reference TRBV9 and TRBJ2-3): DSGVTQTPKHLITATGQRVTLRCSPRSGDLSVYWYQQSLDQGLQFLIQYYNGEERAKGNILERFSAQQFPDLHSELNLSSLELGDSALYFCASSVGGGGTDTQYFGPGTRLTVL.

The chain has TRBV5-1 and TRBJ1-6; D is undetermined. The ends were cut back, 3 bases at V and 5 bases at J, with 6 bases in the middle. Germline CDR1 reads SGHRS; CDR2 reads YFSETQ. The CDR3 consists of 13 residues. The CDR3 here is CASSSEHNSPLHF. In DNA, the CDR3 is TGCGCCAGCAGCTCGGAACATAATTCACCCCTCCACTTT.

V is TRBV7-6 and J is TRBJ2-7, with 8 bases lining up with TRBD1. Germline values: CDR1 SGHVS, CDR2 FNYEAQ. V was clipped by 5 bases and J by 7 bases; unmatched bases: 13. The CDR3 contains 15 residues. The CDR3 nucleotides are TGTGCCAGCAGCCTCGAGGACAGGGTGGGAATGGAGCAGTACTTC. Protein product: CASSLEDRVGMEQYF.

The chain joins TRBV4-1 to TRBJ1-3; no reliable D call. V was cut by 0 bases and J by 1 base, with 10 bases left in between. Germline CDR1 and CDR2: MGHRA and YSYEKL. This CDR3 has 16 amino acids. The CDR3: CASSQDATVSGNTIYF. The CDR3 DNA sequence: TGCGCCAGCAGCCAAGACGCGACCGTATCTGGAAACACCATATATTTT.

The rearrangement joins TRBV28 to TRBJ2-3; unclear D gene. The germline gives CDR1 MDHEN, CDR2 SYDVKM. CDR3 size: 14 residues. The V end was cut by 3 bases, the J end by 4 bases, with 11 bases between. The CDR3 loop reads CASSLTGPPDTQYF. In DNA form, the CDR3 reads TGTGCCAGCAGTTTGACGGGTCCCCCAGATACGCAGTATTTT.

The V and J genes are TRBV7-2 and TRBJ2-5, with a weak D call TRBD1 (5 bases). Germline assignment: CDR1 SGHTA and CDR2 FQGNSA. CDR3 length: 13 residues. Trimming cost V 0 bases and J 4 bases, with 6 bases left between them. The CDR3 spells CASSLAQGETQYF. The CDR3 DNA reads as TGTGCCAGCAGCTTAGCGCAGGGAGAGACCCAGTACTTC.

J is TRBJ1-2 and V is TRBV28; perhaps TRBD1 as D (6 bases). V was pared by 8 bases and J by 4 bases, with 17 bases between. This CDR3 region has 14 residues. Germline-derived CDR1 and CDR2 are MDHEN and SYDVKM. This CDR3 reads CASRPGGQSYGYTF. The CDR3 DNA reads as TGTGCCAGCCGCCCGGGGGGCCAGTCCTATGGCTACACCTTC.

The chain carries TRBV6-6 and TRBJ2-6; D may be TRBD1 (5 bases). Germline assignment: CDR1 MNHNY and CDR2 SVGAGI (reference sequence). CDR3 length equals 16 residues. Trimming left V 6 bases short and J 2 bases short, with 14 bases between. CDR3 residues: CASRWTLNPGANVLTF. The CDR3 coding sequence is TGTGCCAGCAGGTGGACATTAAACCCTGGGGCCAACGTCCTGACTTTC.

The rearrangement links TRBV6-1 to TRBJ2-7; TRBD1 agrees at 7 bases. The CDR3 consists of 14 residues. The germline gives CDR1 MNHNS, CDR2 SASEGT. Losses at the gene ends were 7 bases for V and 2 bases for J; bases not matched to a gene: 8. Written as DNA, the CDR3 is TGTGCCAGCACCCAGGACAGGAGCACCTACGAGCAGTACTTC. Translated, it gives CASTQDRSTYEQYF.

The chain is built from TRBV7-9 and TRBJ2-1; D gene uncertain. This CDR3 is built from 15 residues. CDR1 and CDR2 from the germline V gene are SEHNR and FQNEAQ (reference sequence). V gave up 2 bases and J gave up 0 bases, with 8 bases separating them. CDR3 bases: TGTGCCAGCAGCTTAAGGTCTAGCTCCTACAATGAGCAGTTCTTC. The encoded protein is CASSLRSSSYNEQFF.

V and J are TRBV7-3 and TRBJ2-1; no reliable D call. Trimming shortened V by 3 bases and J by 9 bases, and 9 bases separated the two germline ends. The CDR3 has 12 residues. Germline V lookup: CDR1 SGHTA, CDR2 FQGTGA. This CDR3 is CASSFASPEQFF. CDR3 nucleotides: TGTGCCAGCAGCTTTGCATCACCTGAGCAGTTCTTC.

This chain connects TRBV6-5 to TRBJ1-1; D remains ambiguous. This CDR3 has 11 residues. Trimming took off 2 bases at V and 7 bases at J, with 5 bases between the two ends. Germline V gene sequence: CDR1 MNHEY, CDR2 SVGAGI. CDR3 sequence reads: CASSYGVEAFF. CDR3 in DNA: TGTGCCAGCAGTTACGGGGTTGAAGCTTTCTTT.

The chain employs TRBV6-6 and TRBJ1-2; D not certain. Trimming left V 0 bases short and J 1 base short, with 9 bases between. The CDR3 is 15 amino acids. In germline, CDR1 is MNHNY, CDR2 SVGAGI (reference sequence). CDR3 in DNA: TGTGCCAGCAGTTACTCAGGCAGTTTTAACTATGGCTACACCTTC. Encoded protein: CASSYSGSFNYGYTF.

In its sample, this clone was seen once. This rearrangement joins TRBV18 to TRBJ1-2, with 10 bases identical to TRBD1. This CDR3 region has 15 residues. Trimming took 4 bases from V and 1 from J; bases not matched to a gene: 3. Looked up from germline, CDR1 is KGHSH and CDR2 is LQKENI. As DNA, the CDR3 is TGTGCCAGCTCACGTCGGACAGGGGGTAACTATGGCTACACCTTC. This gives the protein CASSRRTGGNYGYTF.

CDR3 protein: CASSAPGETQYF. For the CDR3, the DNA is TGTGCCAGCAGCGCCCCTGGAGAGACCCAGTACTTC. The genes are TRBV7-9 and TRBJ2-5; no definite D call. The CDR3 is 12 amino acids. The V gene lost 5 bases and the J gene lost 4 bases, with 8 bases spanning the gap. The germline CDR1 and CDR2 sequences are SEHNR and FQNEAQ (reference sequence). Together with reference TRBV7-9 and TRBJ2-5, the CDR3 gives the full variable domain: DTGVSQNPRHKITKRGQNVTFRCDPISEHNRLYWYRQTLGQGPEFLTYFQNEAQLEKSRLLSDRFSAERPKGSFSTLEIQRTEQGDSAMYLCASSAPGETQYFGPGTRLLVL.

CDR3 sequence (DNA): TGCGCCAGCAGCGAAGGAGTTTACCCAAGCACAGATACGCAGTATTTT. It is translated as CASSEGVYPSTDTQYF. The chain couples TRBV5-1 to TRBJ2-3; D is undetermined. V was shortened by 4 bases and J by 0 bases, with 15 bases between the two germline ends. CDR3 length: 16 residues. Germline V gene sequence: CDR1 SGHRS, CDR2 YFSETQ. The full variable domain, with the rest looked up from reference TRBV5-1 and TRBJ2-3, is KAGVTQTPRYLIKTRGQQVTLSCSPISGHRSVSWYQQTPGQGLQFLFEYFSETQRNKGNFPGRFSGRQFSNSRSEMNVSTLELGDSALYLCASSEGVYPSTDTQYFGPGTRLTVL.